The rows below give T cell receptor beta chains drawn from one sample of a study of cytomegalovirus exposure and HLA in healthy donors. Clones were sequenced by immunoSEQ multiplex PCR, and TCRdb holds only the in-frame ones, with some missing. The sample has approximately 220,000 clones; approximately 90% are singletons. The specimen was PBMCs. The receptor source for this set is a woman younger than 35 in good health and CMV-seronegative. Both conserved end residues are part of each CDR3. D genes are given only for firm matches. Clone size, where shown, is once, few, many, or a class for clones that have expanded.

.	.	TRBV28	TRBJ2-5	TGTGCCAGCAGTCGCGAACGGAGACAAGAGACCCAGTACTTC	CASSRERRQETQYF
.	TRBD1	TRBV5-1	TRBJ2-3	TGCGCCAGCAGCTTACACAGGGGTAGGACAGATACGCAGTATTTT	CASSLHRGRTDTQYF
once	.	TRBV7-9	TRBJ2-4	TGTGCCAGCAGCTACCACCAGGGGGGCAAAAACATTCAGTACTTC	CASSYHQGGKNIQYF
.	.	TRBV6-6	TRBJ2-7	TGTGCCAGCACAGGGCCAAACCGTTACGAGCAGTACTTC	CASTGPNRYEQYF
.	.	TRBV6-4	TRBJ2-1	TGTGCCAGCAGTGACTCGTTTCAGGGCAGGAATGAGCAGTTCTTC	CASSDSFQGRNEQFF
.	.	TRBV11-2	TRBJ1-1	TGTGCCAGCAGCTTAGCCTCAGGGTCCTTCACTGAAGCTTTCTTT	CASSLASGSFTEAFF
once	TRBD2	TRBV4-2	TRBJ2-7	TGTGCCAGCAGCCAAGATGGGGGGGGCTCCTACGAGCAGTACTTC	CASSQDGGGSYEQYF
.	TRBD2	TRBV6-1	TRBJ2-1	TGTGCCAGCAGTGACCTAGCGGGAGGTGGAGTTGGTGAGCAGTTCTTC	CASSDLAGGGVGEQFF
.	TRBD2	TRBV2	TRBJ2-1	TGTGCCAGCAGGCAACTAGCGGGAGGGCTTGGGGAGCAGTTCTTC	CASRQLAGGLGEQFF
.	.	TRBV30	TRBJ1-5	TGTGCCTGGAGCCTCGGTTCCCGGCAGCCCCAGCATTTT	CAWSLGSRQPQHF
.	TRBD1	TRBV14	TRBJ2-5	TGTGCCAGCAGCCAAGGCCGTAGCAGGGGGCTCAACCAAGAGACCCAGTACTTC	CASSQGRSRGLNQETQYF
once	.	TRBV5-6	TRBJ1-3	TGTGCCAGCAGCTTGGGTAGCTCTGGAAACACCATATATTTT	CASSLGSSGNTIYF
.	TRBD2	TRBV5-1	TRBJ2-1	TGCGCCAGCGGTAGGACTAGCGGGAGTTTCAATGAGCAGTTCTTC	CASGRTSGSFNEQFF
.	.	TRBV7-2	TRBJ2-4	TGTGCCAGCAGCCGTCCGGGGGCCAAAAACATTCAGTACTTC	CASSRPGAKNIQYF
.	.	TRBV19	TRBJ2-2	TGTGCCAGTAGTAGGACTTCGGACACCGGGGAGCTGTTTTTT	CASSRTSDTGELFF
.	.	TRBV10-3	TRBJ2-7	TGTGCCACGTCAATAACATACGAGCAGTACTTC	CATSITYEQYF
few	TRBD1	TRBV6-6	TRBJ1-6	TGTGCCAGCAGTGCAACCGGGACAGGGGAATCACCCCTCCACTTT	CASSATGTGESPLHF
.	TRBD2	TRBV5-6	TRBJ2-7	TGTGCCAGCACCGGCGGGAGGGGTTGGTACGAGCAGTACTTC	CASTGGRGWYEQYF
.	TRBD1	TRBV6-1	TRBJ2-2	TGTGCCAGCAGCACGGACAGGGGGACCGGGGAGCTGTTTTTT	CASSTDRGTGELFF
.	.	TRBV4-1	TRBJ1-6	TGCGCCAGCAGCCAAGTTATCTCCTATAATTCACCCCTCCACTTT	CASSQVISYNSPLHF
.	.	TRBV14	TRBJ2-7	TGTGCCAGCAGCCCGCTCCTACTCGCGGAGCAGTACTTC	CASSPLLLAEQYF
.	.	TRBV5-1	TRBJ1-1	TGCGCCAGCAGCCGACGGGAGAACACTGAAGCTTTCTTT	CASSRRENTEAFF
.	TRBD1	TRBV7-9	TRBJ2-1	TGTGCCAGCAACCAGGGACAGACCTACAATGAGCAGTTCTTC	CASNQGQTYNEQFF
.	TRBD1	TRBV9	TRBJ2-3	TGTGCCAGCACTGGGACAGGGGGCACAGATACGCAGTATTTT	CASTGTGGTDTQYF
.	.	TRBV15	TRBJ2-7	TGTGCCACCAGCAGAGATTGGGGCGTGGGTGGGCAGATCCACCACTACGAGCAGTACTTC	CATSRDWGVGGQIHHYEQYF
.	TRBD2	TRBV7-2	TRBJ2-5	TGTGCCAGCAGCTTAGCTAGACTAGCGCAAGAGACCCAGTACTTC	CASSLARLAQETQYF
.	.	TRBV6-1	TRBJ2-7	TGTGCCAGCAGTGTCGCCCGGGACTACGAGCAGTACTTC	CASSVARDYEQYF
.	TRBD2	TRBV15	TRBJ2-1	TGTGCCACCATGGGGGGAGGGCTTGAGCAGTTCTTC	CATMGGGLEQFF
once	TRBD2	TRBV11-2	TRBJ2-7	TGTGCCAGCAGCTTTGGGAGAGCACTAGCGGGAGCCTACGAGCAGTACTTC	CASSFGRALAGAYEQYF
.	.	TRBV18	TRBJ2-1	TGTGCCAGCTCACCCCTTGCGAGTTCGGTCGATGAGCAGTTCTTC	CASSPLASSVDEQFF
.	.	TRBV25-1	TRBJ2-7	TGTGCCAGCCGTCAGACAGATACCTACGAGCAGTACTTC	CASRQTDTYEQYF
.	TRBD2	TRBV27	TRBJ2-5	TGTGCCAGCAGTTTATTTAGCGGGAGGGGACAAGAGACCCAGTACTTC	CASSLFSGRGQETQYF
.	.	TRBV7-8	TRBJ1-5	TGTGCCAGCAGCTTAGCGGGGGGATATAGCAATCAGCCCCAGCATTTT	CASSLAGGYSNQPQHF
.	.	TRBV18	TRBJ2-1	TGTGCCAGCTCACCGGGACTTGAAAATGAGCAGTTCTTC	CASSPGLENEQFF
.	.	TRBV6-1	TRBJ1-6	TGTGCCAGCCTCGGTAGAGCTAATTCACCCCTCCACTTT	CASLGRANSPLHF
.	.	TRBV27	TRBJ1-5	TGTGCCAGCCGGAGTTGGGGCAATCAGCCCCAGCATTTT	CASRSWGNQPQHF
few	TRBD1	TRBV6-1	TRBJ2-7	TGTGCCAGCAGTGACCGATGGGACAGGGCCGAGCAGTACTTC	CASSDRWDRAEQYF
.	TRBD1	TRBV4-1	TRBJ2-7	TGCGCCAGCAGCCAAGATCTTTGGGCCAGGGGGTTTACCTACGAGCAGTACTTC	CASSQDLWARGFTYEQYF
once	.	TRBV25-1	TRBJ2-6	TGTGCCAGCAGTGAAGGAGGGACCTCTGGGGCCAACGTCCTGACTTTC	CASSEGGTSGANVLTF
.	TRBD1	TRBV9	TRBJ2-1	TGTGCCAGCAGTCTCGACAGGGCGCCGTACAATGAGCAGTTCTTC	CASSLDRAPYNEQFF
.	TRBD1	TRBV6-5	TRBJ1-4	TGTGCCAGCAGTTACTCAACAGGGGGCCTGAAGGTTTTT	CASSYSTGGLKVF
.	.	TRBV19	TRBJ2-1	TGTGCCAGTAGTATGTGGGCCGCGTACAATGAGCAGTTCTTC	CASSMWAAYNEQFF
.	.	TRBV18	TRBJ1-3	TGTGCCAGCTCACCACCTATTCGGGGGTTGGCCAACACCATATATTTT	CASSPPIRGLANTIYF
.	.	TRBV7-3	TRBJ1-6	TGTGCCAGCAGCTCTACTGGGGCTTGGGATTCACCCCTCCACTTT	CASSSTGAWDSPLHF
.	TRBD1	TRBV28	TRBJ1-5	TGTGCCAGCAGTTTGGACAGGGACCAGCCCCAGCATTTT	CASSLDRDQPQHF
.	.	TRBV7-9	TRBJ1-4	TGTGCCAGCAGCTTAGTCTTGGTGGCCTTGACAGAGGATGAAAAACTGTTTTTT	CASSLVLVALTEDEKLFF
.	TRBD2	TRBV5-1	TRBJ2-7	TGCGCCAGCAGCGGGACTAGCGGGAGTCAGTACGAGCAGTACTTC	CASSGTSGSQYEQYF
.	.	TRBV18	TRBJ2-7	TGTGCCAGCTCATCCCGACTGGACGAGCAGTACTTC	CASSSRLDEQYF
.	.	TRBV6-5	TRBJ1-1	TGTGCCAGCAGTCGCCCACAGGGTCTCACTGAAGCTTTCTTT	CASSRPQGLTEAFF
.	TRBD1	TRBV6-1	TRBJ2-7	TGTGCCAGCAGTGAAGCGGGGACAGGCACCTACGAGCAGTACTTC	CASSEAGTGTYEQYF
.	TRBD2	TRBV19	TRBJ2-2	TGTGCCAGTAGTACCCCCGGGACTAGCGGCAGGGAGCTGTTTTTT	CASSTPGTSGRELFF
.	.	TRBV29-1	TRBJ1-2	TGCAGCGTTGAGCTCGGCGGGGGCTTGGGTGGCTACACCTTC	CSVELGGGLGGYTF
.	TRBD2	TRBV6-1	TRBJ2-7	TGTGCCAGCAGTGATGCCGGGAGGGCCAACGTCCGGAACGAGCAGTACTTC	CASSDAGRANVRNEQYF
.	.	TRBV30	TRBJ1-1	TGTGCCTGGAAGTGGAGCGAGAACACTGAAGCTTTCTTT	CAWKWSENTEAFF